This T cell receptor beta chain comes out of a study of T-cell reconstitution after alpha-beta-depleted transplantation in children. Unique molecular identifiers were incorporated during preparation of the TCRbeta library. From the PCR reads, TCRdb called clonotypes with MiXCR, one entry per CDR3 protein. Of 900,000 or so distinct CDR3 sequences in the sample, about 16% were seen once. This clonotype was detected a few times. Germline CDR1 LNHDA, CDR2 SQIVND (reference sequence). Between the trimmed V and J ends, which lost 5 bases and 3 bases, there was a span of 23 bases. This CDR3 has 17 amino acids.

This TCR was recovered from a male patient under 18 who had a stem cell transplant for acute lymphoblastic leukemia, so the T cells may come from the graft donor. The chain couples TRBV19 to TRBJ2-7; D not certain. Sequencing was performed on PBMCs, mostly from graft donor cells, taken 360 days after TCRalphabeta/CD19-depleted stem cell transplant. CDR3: CASSAAFNDRFLYEQYF. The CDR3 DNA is TGTGCCAGTAGTGCCGCCTTCAACGACCGGTTCCTCTACGAGCAGTACTTC.